This TCR beta chain originates from a study of T cell changes during pregnancy in multiple sclerosis. The germline V gene encodes CDR1 KGHSH and CDR2 LQKENI. V dropped 0 bases and J dropped 3; count of bases not matched to a gene: 12. The CDR3 contains 18 residues. Sequencing used immunoSEQ multiplex PCR; TCRdb keeps in-frame clones, though not all of them. The sample holds some 74,000 clones; 80% to 95% are singletons and the top ten take approximately 3.3%. The source was peripheral blood, collected after pregnancy. This clonotype originated in a female donor in good health, enrolled as a control in a pregnancy study. The gene calls are TRBV18 and TRBJ2-7; 9 nucleotides line up with TRBD2. The CDR3 nucleotides read TGTGCCAGCTCACCACCCAGTAGCGGGGGCCTTTTCTTCTACGAGCAGTACTTC. Translated: CASSPPSSGGLFFYEQYF.